Listed below are T cell receptor beta chains from one sample, sequenced in a study of long-term antiretroviral therapy in people with HIV. Sequencing used immunoSEQ multiplex PCR; TCRdb keeps in-frame clones, though not all of them. The table has under 45,000 clones, around 83% seen once. The material was unsorted PBMCs, obtained 1 year after starting antiretroviral therapy. The receptors stem from a man in his late teens or twenties with HIV. Each CDR3 is given with its conserved first and last residue. The D gene is left open where the match is weak. Expanded clones get a size class; other rows say once, few or many, or leave the size out.

v_call: TRBV9
d_call: .
clone_size: once
j_call: TRBJ2-1
cdr3_aa: CASSVRQRAYDGEQFF
cdr3_nt: TGTGCCAGCAGCGTCAGACAGAGGGCGTATGATGGTGAGCAGTTCTTC

v_call: TRBV13
d_call: .
clone_size: .
j_call: TRBJ1-5
cdr3_aa: CASSLEDQPQHF
cdr3_nt: TGTGCCAGCAGCTTAGAGGATCAGCCCCAGCATTTT

v_call: TRBV7-9
d_call: TRBD1
clone_size: .
j_call: TRBJ2-5
cdr3_aa: CASSWDREETQYF
cdr3_nt: TGTGCCAGCAGCTGGGACAGGGAGGAGACCCAGTACTTC

v_call: TRBV5-1
d_call: .
clone_size: .
j_call: TRBJ1-1
cdr3_aa: CASSLTRNTEAFF
cdr3_nt: TGCGCCAGCAGCTTGACACGAAACACTGAAGCTTTCTTT

v_call: TRBV4-1
d_call: .
clone_size: once
j_call: TRBJ2-7
cdr3_aa: CASSPLPEQGREQYF
cdr3_nt: TGCGCCAGCAGCCCCCTTCCGGAACAGGGCAGGGAGCAGTACTTC

v_call: TRBV7-9
d_call: .
clone_size: few
j_call: TRBJ2-7
cdr3_aa: CASSFKLYEQYF
cdr3_nt: TGTGCCAGCAGCTTTAAACTCTACGAGCAGTACTTC

v_call: TRBV6-5
d_call: .
clone_size: .
j_call: TRBJ1-4
cdr3_aa: CASSYRGDSEKLFF
cdr3_nt: TGTGCCAGCAGTTACAGGGGGGATAGTGAAAAACTGTTTTTT

v_call: TRBV27
d_call: .
clone_size: .
j_call: TRBJ2-7
cdr3_aa: CASSFPGDEQYF
cdr3_nt: TGTGCCAGCAGTTTCCCCGGGGACGAGCAGTACTTC

v_call: TRBV5-6
d_call: TRBD1
clone_size: few
j_call: TRBJ1-1
cdr3_aa: CASSSLGQGVNTEAFF
cdr3_nt: TGTGCCAGCAGCTCCCTGGGACAGGGGGTGAACACTGAAGCTTTCTTT

v_call: TRBV7-9
d_call: .
clone_size: .
j_call: TRBJ2-7
cdr3_aa: CASSLDGQWYEQYF
cdr3_nt: TGTGCCAGCAGCTTAGATGGTCAGTGGTACGAGCAGTACTTC

v_call: TRBV13
d_call: .
clone_size: .
j_call: TRBJ2-7
cdr3_aa: CASSLTSPWGSEQYF
cdr3_nt: TGTGCCAGCAGCTTAACTTCCCCCTGGGGATCGGAGCAGTACTTC

v_call: TRBV6-5
d_call: TRBD2
clone_size: once
j_call: TRBJ2-2
cdr3_aa: CASSWGGETGELFF
cdr3_nt: TGTGCCAGCAGTTGGGGGGGAGAGACCGGGGAGCTGTTTTTT

v_call: TRBV7-9
d_call: .
clone_size: .
j_call: TRBJ2-1
cdr3_aa: CASSFLGDRPYNEQFF
cdr3_nt: TGTGCCAGCAGCTTCCTAGGAGACAGGCCTTACAATGAGCAGTTCTTC

v_call: TRBV7-3
d_call: .
clone_size: .
j_call: TRBJ2-3
cdr3_aa: CASSLNPPGPHYTDTQYF
cdr3_nt: TGTGCCAGCAGCTTAAACCCTCCAGGGCCCCATTACACAGATACGCAGTATTTT

v_call: TRBV7-2
d_call: .
clone_size: few
j_call: TRBJ1-5
cdr3_aa: CASSLGPGGNQPQHF
cdr3_nt: TGTGCCAGCAGCTTAGGTCCAGGCGGCAATCAGCCCCAGCATTTT

v_call: TRBV19
d_call: .
clone_size: .
j_call: TRBJ2-7
cdr3_aa: CASSPVPGPYEQYF
cdr3_nt: TGTGCCAGTAGTCCCGTCCCAGGTCCCTACGAGCAGTACTTC

v_call: TRBV19
d_call: .
clone_size: .
j_call: TRBJ2-7
cdr3_aa: CATRTSGRGHEQYF
cdr3_nt: TGTGCCACTCGGACCTCGGGCAGGGGACACGAGCAGTACTTC

v_call: TRBV5-5
d_call: .
clone_size: .
j_call: TRBJ1-1
cdr3_aa: CASSSVYMPLATEAFF
cdr3_nt: TGTGCCAGCAGCTCCGTCTACATGCCCTTGGCGACTGAAGCTTTCTTT

v_call: TRBV29-1
d_call: TRBD2
clone_size: .
j_call: TRBJ2-2
cdr3_aa: CSVAPPGLGSTGELFF
cdr3_nt: TGCAGCGTTGCCCCCCCGGGACTAGGGTCGACCGGGGAGCTGTTTTTT

v_call: TRBV4-3
d_call: .
clone_size: .
j_call: TRBJ2-1
cdr3_aa: CASSQGRGVAEQFF
cdr3_nt: TGCGCCAGCAGCCAAGGCAGAGGGGTTGCAGAGCAGTTCTTC

v_call: TRBV28
d_call: TRBD2
clone_size: .
j_call: TRBJ2-7
cdr3_aa: CASSPRGGLATGSYEQYF
cdr3_nt: TGTGCCAGCAGTCCGAGGGGGGGACTAGCAACGGGGTCCTACGAGCAGTACTTC

v_call: TRBV5-4
d_call: .
clone_size: .
j_call: TRBJ2-7
cdr3_aa: CASSLVYGRRGSYEQYF
cdr3_nt: TGTGCCAGCAGCTTGGTTTATGGCAGGCGAGGCTCCTACGAGCAGTACTTC

v_call: TRBV5-1
d_call: .
clone_size: .
j_call: TRBJ2-1
cdr3_aa: CASSLGLADYNEQFF
cdr3_nt: TGCGCCAGCAGCTTGGGGCTAGCAGATTACAATGAGCAGTTCTTC

v_call: TRBV27
d_call: TRBD1
clone_size: .
j_call: TRBJ1-1
cdr3_aa: CASSFRGPTEAFF
cdr3_nt: TGTGCCAGCAGTTTTAGGGGGCCCACTGAAGCTTTCTTT

v_call: TRBV19
d_call: TRBD2
clone_size: .
j_call: TRBJ2-1
cdr3_aa: CASRWSSGGNEQFF
cdr3_nt: TGTGCCAGTCGATGGAGTAGCGGGGGTAATGAGCAGTTCTTC

v_call: TRBV9
d_call: .
clone_size: .
j_call: TRBJ2-4
cdr3_aa: CASSVGYAKNIQYF
cdr3_nt: TGTGCCAGCAGCGTAGGGTATGCCAAAAACATTCAGTACTTC

v_call: TRBV19
d_call: .
clone_size: .
j_call: TRBJ2-7
cdr3_aa: CASSAKGNEQYF
cdr3_nt: TGTGCCAGTAGTGCCAAGGGGAACGAGCAGTACTTC

v_call: TRBV28
d_call: TRBD1
clone_size: .
j_call: TRBJ1-2
cdr3_aa: CASSAQGGPYYGYTF
cdr3_nt: TGTGCCAGCAGCGCACAGGGGGGGCCCTACTATGGCTACACCTTC

v_call: TRBV7-2
d_call: .
clone_size: .
j_call: TRBJ2-1
cdr3_aa: CASSGGTVREQFF
cdr3_nt: TGTGCCAGCAGCGGGGGGACAGTCAGGGAGCAGTTCTTC

v_call: TRBV5-6
d_call: .
clone_size: .
j_call: TRBJ2-2
cdr3_aa: CASSSGTPTGELFF
cdr3_nt: TGTGCCAGCAGTTCCGGGACACCCACCGGGGAGCTGTTTTTT

v_call: TRBV18
d_call: TRBD1
clone_size: .
j_call: TRBJ1-6
cdr3_aa: CASSPVGGQGNSPLHF
cdr3_nt: TGTGCCAGCTCACCAGTGGGGGGACAGGGAAATTCACCCCTCCACTTT

v_call: TRBV21-1
d_call: .
clone_size: .
j_call: TRBJ1-5
cdr3_aa: CASSNNRDRHLNQPQHF
cdr3_nt: TGTGCCAGCAGCAACAACCGGGACAGGCATCTCAATCAGCCCCAGCATTTT

v_call: TRBV5-6
d_call: .
clone_size: .
j_call: TRBJ1-5
cdr3_aa: CASSGGTGVSVGQPQHF
cdr3_nt: TGTGCCAGCAGCGGGGGAACGGGGGTGAGCGTCGGTCAGCCCCAGCATTTT

v_call: TRBV9
d_call: TRBD1
clone_size: .
j_call: TRBJ2-7
cdr3_aa: CASSPGDRGMGYEQYF
cdr3_nt: TGTGCCAGCAGCCCGGGGGACAGGGGAATGGGTTACGAGCAGTACTTC

v_call: TRBV6-5
d_call: .
clone_size: .
j_call: TRBJ1-5
cdr3_aa: CASRLDRNQPQHF
cdr3_nt: TGTGCCAGCAGGCTCGACAGAAATCAGCCCCAGCATTTT

v_call: TRBV7-8
d_call: .
clone_size: once
j_call: TRBJ2-7
cdr3_aa: CASSLVGNEQYF
cdr3_nt: TGTGCCAGCAGCTTAGTAGGGAACGAGCAGTACTTC

v_call: TRBV28
d_call: .
clone_size: once
j_call: TRBJ2-7
cdr3_aa: CASSQGYLQGYEQYF
cdr3_nt: TGTGCCAGCAGTCAGGGGTACCTACAGGGCTACGAGCAGTACTTC

v_call: TRBV7-9
d_call: TRBD2
clone_size: few
j_call: TRBJ2-1
cdr3_aa: CASSLRGQGTSGRRNEQFF
cdr3_nt: TGTGCCAGCAGCTTACGGGGACAGGGGACTAGCGGGAGAAGGAATGAGCAGTTCTTC

v_call: TRBV5-6
d_call: .
clone_size: .
j_call: TRBJ2-1
cdr3_aa: CASSPTSYNEQFF
cdr3_nt: TGTGCCAGCAGCCCGACATCATACAATGAGCAGTTCTTC

v_call: TRBV4-1
d_call: TRBD1
clone_size: .
j_call: TRBJ1-2
cdr3_aa: CASSGADRETGGYGYTF
cdr3_nt: TGCGCCAGCAGCGGGGCAGACCGAGAGACAGGGGGGTATGGCTACACCTTC

v_call: TRBV13
d_call: .
clone_size: .
j_call: TRBJ1-1
cdr3_aa: CASSLVTSSVNTEAFF
cdr3_nt: TGTGCCAGCAGCTTAGTAACCAGCTCAGTGAACACTGAAGCTTTCTTT

v_call: TRBV27
d_call: TRBD1
clone_size: .
j_call: TRBJ1-3
cdr3_aa: CASSHRGPSSGNTIYF
cdr3_nt: TGTGCCAGCAGTCACAGGGGGCCTAGCTCTGGAAACACCATATATTTT

v_call: TRBV12-5
d_call: .
clone_size: .
j_call: TRBJ2-1
cdr3_aa: CASGPPGVAHEQFF
cdr3_nt: TGTGCTAGTGGTCCCCCGGGCGTGGCCCATGAGCAGTTCTTC

v_call: TRBV27
d_call: TRBD1
clone_size: once
j_call: TRBJ2-7
cdr3_aa: CASSSRFGGQGFYEQYF
cdr3_nt: TGTGCCAGCAGTTCAAGGTTCGGAGGACAGGGATTCTACGAGCAGTACTTC